What follows describes a single T cell receptor (beta chain). The data were taken from a study of T cell changes during pregnancy in multiple sclerosis. The CDR3 extends over 15 amino acids. From germline, CDR1 is SGHVS and CDR2 FNYEAQ. Trimming removed 1 base from V and 1 base from J; junction bases left unmatched: 3. Generated by immunoSEQ multiplex PCR, the TCRdb table keeps only in-frame clones and is missing some. Of tens of thousands of clones in the sample, around 94% were seen once. The material sequenced was peripheral blood, taken in the third trimester of pregnancy. The J gene is TRBJ1-1, the V gene TRBV7-6; 7 nucleotides match TRBD1. This sequence originates from a female donor with multiple sclerosis, enrolled in a pregnancy study. CDR3 protein: CASSLGRGRNTEAFF. The DNA for the CDR3 is TGTGCCAGCAGCTTAGGGAGGGGGCGGAACACTGAAGCTTTCTTT.